These 20 T cell receptor beta chains were sequenced from one sample in a study of blood T cell repertoires in COVID-19. The assay was immunoSEQ multiplex PCR, and TCRdb's table has in-frame clones only and misses some. This sample carries about 240,000 clones, about 86% of them seen once, and the ten largest clones take approximately 9.4%. Sequenced input: peripheral blood. Every receptor here comes from a woman older than 75 with acute or convalescent COVID-19.

V gene TRBV21-1 combines with J gene TRBJ1-5; the DNA was not compared with TRBD1, the D call given in the table. TRBV21-1 is reported as a pseudogene. CDR3 length: 18 residues. The CDR3: CASSPNGGRGSSNQPQHF. In DNA form, the CDR3 reads TGTGCCAGCAGCCCAAACGGCGGCAGGGGATCGAGCAATCAGCCCCAGCATTTT.

J is TRBJ1-4 and V is TRBV2, with 7 bases that match TRBD1. This CDR3 contains 15 residues. Germline V gives CDR1 SNHLY, CDR2 FYNNEI. After removal of 7 bases from V and 4 bases from J, the junction contained 9 bases not matched to a gene. CDR3 region: CASISQQGLNEKLFF. The CDR3 nucleotides are TGTGCCAGCATCTCACAACAGGGGCTTAATGAAAAACTGTTTTTT. Full variable domain (outside the CDR3, taken from reference TRBV2 and TRBJ1-4): EPEVTQTPSHQVTQMGQEVILRCVPISNHLYFYWYRQILGQKVEFLVSFYNNEISEKSEIFDDQFSVERPDGSNFTLKIRSTKLEDSAMYFCASISQQGLNEKLFFGSGTQLSVL.

This sequence joins TRBV9 and TRBJ1-5, with D perhaps TRBD1 (6 bases). Germline values: CDR1 SGDLS, CDR2 YYNGEE. V was clipped by 4 bases and J by 5 bases, with 16 bases between them. CDR3 length equals 15 residues. The CDR3, as DNA: TGTGCCAGCAGCCCCGGTGGGGGCGCCCATCAGCCCCAGCATTTT. Translation gives CASSPGGGAHQPQHF.

V gene TRBV6-5 combines with J gene TRBJ1-2, with 9 bases lining up with TRBD1. V trimming: 4 bases; J trimming: 4 bases; junction bases outside the gene matches: 7. Per the germline V gene, CDR1 is MNHEY and CDR2 is SVGAGI. This CDR3 region has 15 residues. CDR3 nucleotide sequence: TGTGCCAGCAGTTTGCCGGGACAGGGTCTCTATGGCTACACCTTC. Protein: CASSLPGQGLYGYTF.

J is TRBJ1-3 and V is TRBV19, with 8 bases lining up with TRBD1. Trimming cost V 5 bases and J 1 base; bases outside gene matches: 4. This CDR3 contains 15 residues. The germline CDR1 and CDR2 sequences are LNHDA and SQIVND (reference sequence). The CDR3 loop is CASSVGQASGNTIYF. CDR3 nucleotides: TGTGCCAGTAGTGTGGGACAGGCGTCTGGAAACACCATATATTTT.

The V and J genes are TRBV3-1 (or the pseudogene TRBV3-2) and TRBJ1-3; 10 bases are shared with TRBD1. J gave up 11 bases and V 3 bases, and 4 bases lay outside the gene matches. The CDR3 is made up of 13 amino acids. Germline V gene sequence: CDR1 LGHDT, CDR2 YNNKEL (reference sequence). The CDR3: CASSQGTGVPIYF. CDR3 sequence (DNA): TGTGCCAGCAGCCAGGGGACAGGGGTCCCCATATATTTT.

This clone appeared a single time. The V gene is TRBV4-1, the J gene TRBJ2-7, with D perhaps TRBD1 (5 bases). The CDR3 contains 16 residues. Germline V CDR1 and CDR2: MGHRA, YSYEKL. V shed 1 base and J shed 0 bases, with 13 bases lying between them. The CDR3, as DNA: TGCGCCAGCAGCCAAGTGGCAGGACACAACTCCTACGAGCAGTACTTC. Its translation: CASSQVAGHNSYEQYF.

The chain recombines TRBV4-1 with TRBJ2-1; TRBD1 aligns across 9 bases. CDR3 length: 16 residues. Germline CDR1 reads MGHRA; CDR2 reads YSYEKL. Trimming at V came to 0 bases and at J to 6 bases, leaving 6 bases not matched to a gene. CDR3 coding DNA: TGCGCCAGCAGCCAAGATCTGGGACAGGGAGTCAATGAGCAGTTCTTC. Its protein is CASSQDLGQGVNEQFF.

The rearrangement uses TRBV28 and TRBJ2-1; 7 nucleotides agree with TRBD1. With V trimmed by 3 bases and J by 8 bases, 10 bases remained unmatched. This CDR3 region has 15 residues. Germline V gene sequence: CDR1 MDHEN, CDR2 SYDVKM. CDR3 bases: TGTGCCAGCAGTTTTCGGTCAGGGGGTAGGGATGAGCAGTTCTTC. This codes for CASSFRSGGRDEQFF.

J is TRBJ1-3 and V is TRBV6-5, with 9 nucleotides matching TRBD1. The CDR3 length is 15 residues. The V gene end was trimmed by 9 bases and the J gene end by 4 bases; junction bases not matched to a gene: 10. Germline V lookup: CDR1 MNHEY, CDR2 SVGAGI. For the CDR3, the DNA is TGTGCCAGTCGTCTACAGGGGGCGTACGGAAACACCATATATTTT. Translated, it gives CASRLQGAYGNTIYF.

V is TRBV11-2 and J is TRBJ1-5; maybe TRBD1 (5 bases). With 5 bases removed from V and 9 bases from J, the gap between germline ends came to 23 bases. This CDR3 has 16 amino acids. Germline assignment: CDR1 SGHAT and CDR2 FQNNGV. The CDR3 region has the DNA TGTGCCAGCAGCCCGGGGGAGGGGTCCCCCAATACGCCCCAGCATTTT. Its protein product is CASSPGEGSPNTPQHF.

The V gene is TRBV7-9, the J gene TRBJ2-7; 11 bases agree with TRBD2. Germline V lookup: CDR1 SEHNR, CDR2 FQNEAQ (reference sequence). The CDR3 sequence is 14 residues long. The V segment lost 5 bases and the J segment 5 bases; nucleotides outside the gene matches: 5. DNA for the CDR3: TGTGCCAGCAGCGCGGGACTAGCGGTCCACGAGCAGTACTTC. Its translation is CASSAGLAVHEQYF.

The chain recombines TRBV2 with TRBJ2-7; 9 nucleotides line up with TRBD1. Germline V CDR1 and CDR2: SNHLY, FYNNEI. The CDR3 has 16 amino acids. The ends lost 4 bases at V and 2 bases at J; junction bases unmatched: 9. CDR3 sequence reads: CASSVRSGQGAYEQYF. CDR3 nucleotides: TGTGCCAGCAGTGTCAGGTCGGGACAGGGAGCCTACGAGCAGTACTTC.

The gene calls are TRBV5-6 and TRBJ2-1; 8 bases match TRBD2. This CDR3 is 15 amino acids long. The V gene end was trimmed by 0 bases and the J gene end by 8 bases; junction bases not matched to a gene: 7. From germline, CDR1 is SGHDT and CDR2 YYEEEE. CDR3 DNA sequence: TGTGCCAGCAGCTTGGACGGGACTAGAGGATATGAGCAGTTCTTC. Protein: CASSLDGTRGYEQFF.

The gene calls are TRBV6-5 and TRBJ1-1, with D unclear. This CDR3 comprises 14 residues. Germline V gene lookup returns CDR1 MNHEY and CDR2 SVGAGI. V was cut by 6 bases and J by 5 bases, with 16 bases left in between. The CDR3 sequence: CASSPKALGTEAFF. CDR3 bases: TGTGCCAGCAGCCCCAAGGCTCTAGGTACTGAAGCTTTCTTT.

The chain carries TRBV19 and TRBJ1-1; TRBD1 agrees at 7 bases. This CDR3 comprises 13 residues. The J segment lost 10 bases and the V segment lost 6 bases, leaving 11 bases of the junction unmatched. Germline lookup yields CDR1 LNHDA and CDR2 SQIVND (reference sequence). This CDR3 is CASRNDRVVGAFF. CDR3 DNA: TGTGCCAGTAGGAACGACAGGGTGGTGGGAGCTTTCTTT.

The chain carries TRBV5-4 and TRBJ1-6, with 9 bases aligning to TRBD1. Germline values: CDR1 SGHNT, CDR2 YYREEE (reference sequence). With 4 bases clipped from V and 6 bases from J, the junction kept 8 bases outside the gene matches. This CDR3 has 16 amino acids. This CDR3 is CASSPEDRGGNSPLHF. The CDR3 nucleotides read TGTGCCAGCAGCCCGGAGGACAGGGGAGGTAATTCACCCCTCCACTTT.

The DNA for the CDR3 is TGTGCCAGTACTCCCCGGGGGGGCTATGAGCAGTTCTTC. Translated: CASTPRGGYEQFF. V is TRBV19 and J is TRBJ2-1; 8 positions agree with TRBD2. V lost 7 bases to trimming and J lost 8 bases; unmatched junction nucleotides: 7. Germline assignment: CDR1 LNHDA and CDR2 SQIVND (reference sequence). The CDR3 sequence is 13 residues long.

The chain is built from TRBV30 and TRBJ1-5; 8 positions match TRBD1. The CDR3 is made up of 14 amino acids. Germline V gene data show CDR1 as GTSNPN and CDR2 as SVGIG (reference sequence). The trim removed 0 bases at V and 7 bases at J, leaving 5 bases unmatched. CDR3 DNA: TGTGCCTGGAGTGTTTCGCAGGGGGCGCAGCCCCAGCATTTT. Protein sequence: CAWSVSQGAQPQHF.

This rearrangement joins TRBV7-9 to TRBJ1-2, with 9 bases aligning to TRBD1. This CDR3 is built from 14 residues. Per germline, CDR1 SEHNR and CDR2 FQNEAQ (reference sequence). V trimming: 5 bases; J trimming: 7 bases; junction bases outside the gene matches: 8. CDR3 bases: TGTGCCAGCAGCAAAACAGGGGGCGGTTTTGGCTACACCTTC. It translates to CASSKTGGGFGYTF. The variable domain in full, with the rest retrieved from reference TRBV7-9 and TRBJ1-2, is DTGVSQNPRHKITKRGQNVTFRCDPISEHNRLYWYRQTLGQGPEFLTYFQNEAQLEKSRLLSDRFSAERPKGSFSTLEIQRTEQGDSAMYLCASSKTGGGFGYTFGSGTRLTVV.